This T cell receptor (beta chain) was sequenced for a study of shared clonotypes between healthy human individuals. Study details: The study drew on two women and a few men aged 18 to 49 as donors.

Profiled with immunoSEQ multiplex PCR; TCRdb holds only in-frame clones, not every one. The sample holds over a million clones; 98% are singletons and the top ten take approximately 0.44%. Study findings and constraints: The study found about 5% of naive CD4 clonotypes shared across a few donors.

In the case of this clone: The antigen remains undetermined.

CDR3 length: 16 residues. Per the germline V gene, CDR1 is MRHNA and CDR2 is SNTAGT. V gave up 6 bases and J gave up 1 base, with 18 bases separating them. The receptor was derived from a man younger than 40 in good health. Input material: naive CD4+ T cells sorted from blood. The subset was: CD45RA+ positively selected. The chain couples TRBV6-4 to TRBJ1-2; a weak D match, TRBD1 (5 bases). The CDR3 DNA sequence: TGTGCCAGCAGACCAAAGGGGACGATTGATAACTATGGCTACACCTTC. Its protein is CASRPKGTIDNYGYTF.